This TCR beta chain comes out of a study of identical twins. Study conclusions and caveats: There were fewer insertions in abundant cord blood beta clonotypes, but memory repertoires showed no such pattern.

MiXCR, run by TCRdb on the 5' RACE reads, gives a single entry per CDR3 protein. The repertoire holds nearly 200,000 distinct CDR3 sequences, roughly 15% seen once, with around 40% in the top ten. This clonotype has a handful of counts. Its antigen is unknown. Separately, the same data were catalogued under a study of T cells expressing NK-cell markers.

The sequencing sample was made of CD8+ T cells sorted from blood. The TCR was taken from a young woman in good health.

The CDR3 here is CASSWTRSERETQYF. The CDR3 DNA follows: TGTGCCAGCAGCTGGACTCGGAGTGAGAGGGAGACCCAGTACTTC. V usage is TRBV6-2 or TRBV6-3 and J usage is TRBJ2-5, with D maybe TRBD2 (5 bases). CDR3 size: 15 residues. Germline assignment: CDR1 MNHEY and CDR2 SVGEGT. Trimming removed 6 bases at V and 5 bases at J, with 19 bases between.